Following are 28 T cell receptor beta chains from one sample sequenced in a study of regulatory T cells in long-lasting Graves disease. Described time point: newly diagnosed GD, antithyroid drugs for less than 3 months. Following extraction of RNA from PBMCs, that RNA was used to make the TCR library. In building TCR beta libraries, iRepertoire HTBI primers were used together with Arm-PCR of CDR3 regions. Via MiXCR, TCRdb re-called the multiplex PCR reads, giving one row per CDR3 protein. The sample includes around 500,000 distinct CDR3 sequences, approximately 13% seen only once; the top ten take about 9.1%. The same specimen was also included in a second study, on T cells in Graves' hyperthyroidism and ophthalmopathy.

The source was peripheral blood mononuclear cells (PBMCs), collected at new diagnosis, from a patient treated with antithyroid drugs. The receptors derive from a man aged 25 to 40 with Graves disease.

This clonotype was counted ten times or more. The DNA of the CDR3 is TGTGCCAGCAGCGGACACCCGGGGGGGCCGGAGACCCAGTACTTC. It codes for CASSGHPGGPETQYF. The rearrangement joins TRBV2 to TRBJ2-5, with 8 bases that match TRBD2. The CDR3 is 15 amino acids. Per germline, CDR1 SNHLY and CDR2 FYNNEI. The J segment lost 5 bases and the V segment lost 6 bases, leaving 11 bases of the junction unmatched.

This clonotype was seen repeatedly, ten times or more. The V call is TRBV11-2, the J call TRBJ1-1; tentatively, D is TRBD1 (6 bases). Germline-derived CDR1 and CDR2 are SGHAT and FQNNGV. The CDR3 is made up of 15 amino acids. The germline V and J ends were trimmed by 6 bases and 4 bases, with 18 bases remaining between them. The CDR3 DNA follows: TGTGCCAGCAGTTTGACTCAGGGGCTGGTCACTGAAGCTTTCTTT. Translation: CASSLTQGLVTEAFF.

This clonotype has a count of ten or more. The chain recombines TRBV3-1 with TRBJ2-7, with 8 bases that match TRBD1. The length of the CDR3 is 15 residues. Germline trimming cut 3 bases from V and 3 bases from J; bases unmatched to any gene: 7. Looked up from germline, CDR1 is LGHDT and CDR2 is YNNKEL (reference sequence). The CDR3 nucleotides are TGTGCCAGCAGCCAGACCGGGACAGGACTCTACGAGCAGTACTTC. Protein: CASSQTGTGLYEQYF.

The V and J genes are TRBV12-3 or TRBV12-4 and TRBJ2-2; 11 nucleotides line up with TRBD1. Trimming took 7 bases from V and 4 from J; bases not matched to a gene: 2. This CDR3 comprises 14 residues. The CDR3 is CASTGTGGTGELFF. CDR3 bases: TGTGCCAGCACCGGGACAGGGGGCACCGGGGAGCTGTTTTTT.

This clonotype appeared many times. The rearrangement uses TRBV19 and TRBJ2-1; 10 bases are a match to TRBD2. This CDR3 has 15 residues. V was pared by 3 bases and J by 4 bases, with 3 bases of the junction left unmatched. Germline V lookup: CDR1 LNHDA, CDR2 SQIVND (reference sequence). CDR3 residues: CASSIGLAEYNEQFF. The DNA of the CDR3 is TGTGCCAGTAGTATCGGACTAGCGGAATACAATGAGCAGTTCTTC.

This clonotype was counted only a few times. A much larger clone lies a single base off, so this may be a read error. CDR3 region: CASSLQGRAGGYTF. In nucleotides, the CDR3 is TGTGCCAGCAGTTTACAGGGGAGGGCGGGTGGCTACACCTTC. This chain connects TRBV12-3 or TRBV12-4 to TRBJ1-2; the D gene is possibly TRBD1 (6 bases). V was shortened by 2 bases and J by 7 bases, with 14 bases between the two germline ends. This CDR3 has 14 residues.

This clonotype was observed at least ten times. The V call is TRBV6-1, the J call TRBJ2-1, with TRBD2 identical over 7 bases. V gave up 10 bases and J gave up 8 bases; unmatched junction bases: 5. Germline CDR1 MNHNS, CDR2 SASEGT. The length of the CDR3 is 11 residues. CDR3 coding DNA: TGTGCCACCGGACTAGAACATGAGCAGTTCTTC. Its protein product is CATGLEHEQFF.

This clonotype was seen repeatedly, ten times or more. The genes are TRBV19 and TRBJ1-2; D is uncertain. V was trimmed by 8 bases and J by 6 bases, leaving 10 bases between them. The CDR3 has 11 amino acids. The germline gives CDR1 LNHDA, CDR2 SQIVND (reference sequence). The CDR3 reads CASLASDGYTF. The CDR3 DNA sequence: TGTGCCAGTTTGGCGTCAGATGGCTACACCTTC. Full variable domain (remainder filled in from reference TRBV19 and TRBJ1-2): DGGITQSPKYLFRKEGQNVTLSCEQNLNHDAMYWYRQDPGQGLRLIYYSQIVNDFQKGDIAEGYSVSREKKESFPLTVTSAQKNPTAFYLCASLASDGYTFGSGTRLTVV.

In its sample, this clonotype was seen many times. This chain links TRBV11-1 with TRBJ2-1; D remains ambiguous. CDR1 SGHAT and CDR2 FQDESV come from the germline V gene (reference sequence). Trimming stripped 5 bases from V and 8 bases from J, with 10 bases between. The CDR3 contains 12 residues. CDR3 in amino acids: CASSERSDEQFF. Written as DNA, the CDR3 is TGTGCCAGCAGCGAGCGCAGCGATGAGCAGTTCTTC.

This clonotype occurred a few times. The CDR3 DNA follows: TGTGCCAGCAGTTTATTCCCCGCGCCAGTCTCCTACGAGCAGTACTTC. Translated, it gives CASSLFPAPVSYEQYF. The chain carries TRBV7-3 and TRBJ2-7, with no clear D. The length of the CDR3 is 16 residues. CDR1 and CDR2 (germline): SGHTA, FQGTGA. V dropped 6 bases and J dropped 0 bases, with 18 bases sitting between them.

This clonotype has at least ten counts. The chain combines TRBV20-1 with TRBJ2-1; 10 bases align to TRBD2. CDR1 and CDR2 (germline): DFQATT, SNEGSKA (reference sequence). Trimming removed 3 bases from V and 10 bases from J; junction bases left unmatched: 9. This CDR3 comprises 14 residues. Here the CDR3 reads CSASGLAGDEEQFF. CDR3 nucleotide sequence: TGCAGTGCTAGTGGGCTAGCGGGAGACGAGGAGCAGTTCTTC.

There are a few counts of this clonotype. The chain has TRBV20-1 and TRBJ2-4, with D unresolved. Germline CDR1 reads DFQATT; CDR2 reads SNEGSKA (reference sequence). The CDR3 is 13 amino acids. V lost 1 base and J lost 5, with 9 bases in between. The chain's CDR3 is CSARVRHQNIQYF. The DNA of the CDR3 is TGCAGTGCTAGAGTCCGTCACCAAAACATTCAGTACTTC.

The chain is built from TRBV30 and TRBJ2-3, with 9 bases aligning to TRBD2. CDR1 and CDR2 from the germline V gene are GTSNPN and SVGIG (reference sequence). This CDR3 region has 14 residues. With V trimmed by 0 bases and J by 6 bases, 4 bases remained unmatched. CDR3 protein: CAWSVISGRDTQYF. The CDR3 DNA follows: TGTGCCTGGAGTGTTATAAGCGGGAGGGATACGCAGTATTTT.

This clonotype was observed at least ten times. The chain has TRBV27 and TRBJ2-7; D is perhaps TRBD2 (5 bases). This CDR3 region has 17 residues. Germline lookup yields CDR1 MNHEY and CDR2 SMNVEV (reference sequence). The V end lost 3 bases, the J end lost 0 bases, and 18 bases lay between the germline ends. CDR3 DNA: TGTGCCAGCAGTTTTTCCTCCGGAGAGCGGAGCTCCTACGAGCAGTACTTC. Translation gives CASSFSSGERSSYEQYF.

CDR3 nucleotides: TGTGCCAGCTGGGTAGCGGGATATTACAATGAGCAGTTCTTC. It yields the protein CASWVAGYYNEQFF. This sequence joins TRBV27 and TRBJ2-1; 8 positions agree with TRBD2. Germline V gene lookup returns CDR1 MNHEY and CDR2 SMNVEV (reference sequence). The V gene end was trimmed by 8 bases and the J gene end by 4 bases; junction bases not matched to a gene: 7. The CDR3 totals 14 residues.

Worth noting for this clonotype: A junction boundary mismatches the germline segment, possibly from a read error. The chain carries TRBV12-3 or TRBV12-4 and TRBJ1-2; possible D gene TRBD1, 5 bases. The CDR3 is 13 amino acids. In DNA, the CDR3 is TGTGCCGGCAGTTTAGTTAGGGGCTATGGCTACACCTTC. This gives the protein CAGSLVRGYGYTF.

This clonotype was detected ten times or more. The gene calls are TRBV29-1 and TRBJ2-5; D remains ambiguous. CDR1 SQVTM and CDR2 ANQGSEA come from the germline V gene. The CDR3 contains 13 residues. The ends were cut back, 2 bases at V and 5 bases at J, with 12 bases in the middle. The CDR3 nucleotides are TGCAGCGTTGAAATTGGGGAAGGCGAGACCCAGTACTTC. Translating gives CSVEIGEGETQYF.

This clonotype was found many times. V is TRBV28 and J is TRBJ2-7; no clear D. V gave up 6 bases and J gave up 7 bases, with 10 bases separating them. The germline V gene encodes CDR1 MDHEN and CDR2 SYDVKM. This CDR3 contains 11 residues. CDR3 bases: TGTGCCAGCAGCCGGGCCCTTGAGCAGTACTTC. It specifies CASSRALEQYF.

The sample holds many counts of this clonotype. This chain links TRBV12-5 with TRBJ2-1, with 12 nucleotides matching TRBD2. With 1 base clipped from V and 7 bases from J, the junction kept 14 bases outside the gene matches. CDR1 LGHNT and CDR2 FRNRAP come from the germline V gene. CDR3 length equals 19 residues. CDR3 DNA sequence: TGTGCTAGTGGTTTGGGTACTCGCGGGCTAGCGGGAGGGAATAATGAGCAGTTCTTC. Its protein is CASGLGTRGLAGGNNEQFF.

This clonotype was detected many times. The chain has TRBV6-1 and TRBJ2-1; 12 positions agree with TRBD2. V was pared by 5 bases and J by 8 bases, with 7 bases of the junction left unmatched. Looked up from germline, CDR1 is MNHNS and CDR2 is SASEGT. This CDR3 contains 15 residues. The CDR3 loop reads CASSLLLAGGYEQFF. The CDR3 region has the DNA TGTGCCAGCAGTCTCCTACTAGCGGGAGGCTATGAGCAGTTCTTC.

This clonotype was seen only a few times. J is TRBJ2-5 and V is TRBV20-1, with 10 bases aligning to TRBD2. Unmatched junction bases numbered 5, after V lost 2 bases and J lost 2 bases. CDR3 size: 15 residues. Germline lookup yields CDR1 DFQATT and CDR2 SNEGSKA (reference sequence). The CDR3 spells CSARRGTSVQETQYF. The CDR3 nucleotides are TGCAGTGCTAGACGCGGGACTAGCGTTCAAGAGACCCAGTACTTC.

This clonotype was observed a handful of times. The CDR3 nucleotides read TGTGCCAGTAGTATAGTTGGGGGTTCCTACGAGCAGTACTTC. Its protein is CASSIVGGSYEQYF. This rearrangement joins TRBV19 to TRBJ2-7; D may be TRBD1 or TRBD2 (5 bases each). This CDR3 region has 14 residues. Germline CDR1 is LNHDA and CDR2 is SQIVND (reference sequence). V lost 1 base and J 1 base, leaving 8 bases between the germline ends.

The table lists this clonotype with a few counts. The CDR3 is CSVRGRELSTYNEQFF. The CDR3 DNA is TGCAGCGTGCGCGGACGGGAACTATCAACCTACAATGAGCAGTTCTTC. J is TRBJ2-1 and V is TRBV29-1; weak D call: TRBD2 (5 bases). This CDR3 is 16 amino acids long. Germline CDR1 and CDR2: SQVTM and ANQGSEA. V lost 6 bases, J lost 2 bases, and 20 bases lay in between.

In this sample, this clonotype turned up many times. V is TRBV2 and J is TRBJ2-1; a weak D match, TRBD1 (5 bases). Trimming removed 7 bases from V and 3 bases from J, with 13 bases in between. The CDR3 runs 14 residues. Germline V lookup: CDR1 SNHLY, CDR2 FYNNEI. DNA of the CDR3: TGTGCCAGCATGATGGGGCTAGACTACAATGAGCAGTTCTTC. Translating it yields CASMMGLDYNEQFF.

Ten or more counts support this clonotype. The gene calls are TRBV20-1 and TRBJ1-2; TRBD1 matches 7 bases. This CDR3 spans 12 amino acids. Per germline, CDR1 DFQATT and CDR2 SNEGSKA (reference sequence). With 6 bases clipped from V and 8 bases from J, the junction kept 9 bases outside the gene matches. CDR3 sequence reads: CSASQGGVGYTF. In nucleotides, the CDR3 is TGCAGTGCCTCCCAAGGGGGCGTAGGCTACACCTTC.

This clonotype was recorded many times. V usage is TRBV24-1 and J usage is TRBJ2-7, with D possibly matching TRBD1 (6 bases). V was cut by 4 bases and J by 1 base, with 13 bases left in between. This CDR3 comprises 15 residues. Germline loops: CDR1 KGHDR, CDR2 SFDVKD. CDR3 sequence reads: CATSDRTVASYEQYF. The CDR3 bases are TGTGCCACCAGTGACCGGACAGTAGCTTCCTACGAGCAGTACTTC.

The chain links TRBV5-1 to TRBJ1-1, with D tentatively TRBD1 (5 bases). The germline V and J ends were trimmed by 0 bases and 8 bases, with 11 bases remaining between them. The CDR3 totals 13 residues. The germline CDR1 and CDR2 sequences are SGHRS and YFSETQ. CDR3 residues: CASSLVSQGEAFF. CDR3 coding DNA: TGCGCCAGCAGCTTGGTCTCGCAGGGAGAAGCTTTCTTT.

This clonotype has more than one count but fewer than ten. J is TRBJ2-1 and V is TRBV24-1, with TRBD2 identical over 12 bases. The V segment lost 1 base and the J segment 0 bases; nucleotides outside the gene matches: 6. Germline V lookup: CDR1 KGHDR, CDR2 SFDVKD. The CDR3 has 19 amino acids. In DNA, the CDR3 is TGTGCCACCAGTGATTTACGGCTAGCGGGAGGGAGCTCCTACAATGAGCAGTTCTTC. Translated: CATSDLRLAGGSSYNEQFF.